This T cell receptor (beta chain) was sequenced in a study of early T cells in non-severe SARS-CoV-2 infection. TCRdb re-called the 5' RACE reads through MiXCR, storing one row per CDR3 protein. The sample yields about 94,000 distinct CDR3 sequences, roughly 13% seen once. The clonotype was recovered from an adult who was a healthcare worker with PCR-confirmed SARS-CoV-2 infection or an uninfected control (not recorded which). The sample was whole blood.

CDR3 nucleotide sequence: TGTGCCAGCAGGACCGGGACAGGGAGCGAGCAGTACTTC. Its translation is CASRTGTGSEQYF. The chain carries TRBV28 and TRBJ2-7; 9 bases line up with TRBD1. CDR1 MDHEN and CDR2 SYDVKM come from the germline V gene. This CDR3 spans 13 amino acids. Trimming at V came to 6 bases and at J to 6 bases, leaving 6 bases not matched to a gene.